These T cell receptor beta chains were read from a single sample in a study of T-cell reconstitution after alpha-beta-depleted transplantation in children. One entry per CDR3 protein results from TCRdb running MiXCR on the PCR reads. The repertoire has 480,000 or so distinct CDR3 sequences, about 10% of them found once; the top ten carry roughly 2%. The sample here was PBMCs, taken before TCRalphabeta/CD19-depleted stem cell transplant. Source of these receptors: a child under 10 years old with inherited bone marrow failure, due to receive a stem cell transplant. Each CDR3 is given with its conserved first and last residue. A D gene is named only where the DNA matches it firmly. Not all rows give a size; the values are once, few, many and, for expanded clones, a class.

D gene,V gene,clone size,J gene,CDR3 protein,CDR3 DNA
.,TRBV4-2,many,TRBJ2-1,CASSPRGEEANEQFF,TGTGCCAGCAGTCCGAGGGGGGAGGAGGCCAATGAGCAGTTCTTC
.,TRBV10-3,.,TRBJ2-3,CAISGGADTQYF,TGTGCCATCAGCGGTGGGGCAGATACGCAGTATTTT
TRBD2,TRBV10-1,many,TRBJ2-7,CASTNTGTTSYEQYF,TGCGCCAGCACTAACACCGGGACTACATCCTACGAGCAGTACTTC
.,TRBV24-1,many,TRBJ2-5,CATSEVPSARPETQYF,TGTGCCACCAGTGAGGTCCCTAGCGCCCGCCCGGAGACCCAGTACTTC
TRBD1,TRBV30,.,TRBJ1-2,CAWSGQQGGYGYTF,TGTGCCTGGAGTGGACAACAGGGGGGGTATGGCTACACCTTC
TRBD2,TRBV20-1,.,TRBJ2-3,CSARRLASTDTQYF,TGCAGTGCTAGGAGACTAGCGAGCACAGATACGCAGTATTTT
TRBD2,TRBV5-1,.,TRBJ2-7,CATKGASGSSNEQYF,TGCGCCACCAAAGGGGCTAGCGGGAGTTCGAATGAGCAGTACTTC
TRBD2,TRBV4-3,many,TRBJ2-6,CASSQALLAGAVGANVLTF,TGCGCCAGCAGCCAAGCTCTCCTAGCGGGAGCCGTTGGGGCCAACGTCCTGACTTTC
TRBD2,TRBV20-1,many,TRBJ2-3,CSARDRETSPLEASGDTQYF,TGCAGTGCTAGAGATAGGGAGACTAGCCCGCTCGAGGCCTCGGGAGATACGCAGTATTTT
TRBD2,TRBV7-9,.,TRBJ2-7,CASSQTTSGSPYEQYF,TGTGCCAGCAGCCAAACTACTAGCGGGAGTCCCTACGAGCAGTACTTC
TRBD2,TRBV12-3/TRBV12-4,few,TRBJ2-3,CASSFPGTSGRSDTQYF,TGTGCCAGCAGTTTCCCCGGGACTAGCGGGAGGTCTGATACGCAGTATTTT
.,TRBV4-3,many,TRBJ1-1,CASSQDLGQGNTEAFF,TGCGCCAGCAGCCAAGATCTTGGGCAGGGAAACACTGAAGCTTTCTTT
TRBD2,TRBV10-3,many,TRBJ2-3,CAISERGLAGSTDTQYF,TGTGCCATCAGTGAAAGAGGGCTAGCGGGATCCACAGATACGCAGTATTTT
TRBD2,TRBV30,.,TRBJ2-3,CAWSSYWTSSNTDTQYF,TGTGCCTGGAGCAGTTACTGGACTAGCAGTAATACAGATACGCAGTATTTT
.,TRBV30,many,TRBJ2-5,CAWSVGGGYQETQYF,TGTGCCTGGAGTGTAGGGGGAGGGTACCAAGAGACCCAGTACTTC
.,TRBV20-1,few,TRBJ2-7,CSAMGGPLLEQYF,TGCAGTGCTATGGGTGGACCCCTCCTCGAGCAGTACTTC
TRBD2,TRBV2,many,TRBJ2-1,CASRGTSGRAEQFF,TGTGCCAGCAGGGGGACTAGCGGGAGAGCTGAGCAGTTCTTC
.,TRBV10-3,many,TRBJ2-4,CAISEGGLAKNIQYF,TGTGCCATCAGTGAGGGGGGACTAGCCAAAAACATTCAGTACTTC
.,TRBV6-2/TRBV6-3,few,TRBJ2-4,CASSRRGAKNIQYF,TGTGCCAGCAGCAGGCGTGGGGCCAAAAACATTCAGTACTTC
.,TRBV7-9,.,TRBJ2-3,CASSLVVADSTDTQYF,TGTGCCAGCAGCTTAGTTGTTGCGGATTCCACAGATACGCAGTATTTT
TRBD1,TRBV15,many,TRBJ2-5,CATSRETGYQETQYF,TGTGCCACCAGCAGAGAGACAGGGTACCAAGAGACCCAGTACTTC
TRBD1,TRBV7-6,few,TRBJ1-2,CASSLGQAGTGYGYTF,TGTGCCAGCAGCTTAGGACAGGCCGGGACAGGGTATGGCTACACCTTC
.,TRBV4-2,many,TRBJ2-5,CASSQIPEPLSRRETQYF,TGTGCCAGCAGCCAAATCCCGGAGCCCCTCTCTAGGCGAGAGACCCAGTACTTC
.,TRBV28,.,TRBJ2-5,CASSKRDIQETQYF,TGTGCCAGCAGTAAGAGGGACATCCAAGAGACCCAGTACTTC
.,TRBV7-9,.,TRBJ1-1,CASSFWGQVMNTEAFF,TGTGCCAGCAGCTTTTGGGGACAAGTCATGAACACTGAAGCTTTCTTT
.,TRBV5-1,many,TRBJ2-7,CASSSELSSYEQYF,TGCGCCAGCAGTTCCGAACTTAGCTCCTACGAGCAGTACTTC
.,TRBV4-2,many,TRBJ2-5,CASSQGVAAVQETQYF,TGTGCCAGCAGCCAAGGGGTAGCGGCGGTCCAAGAGACCCAGTACTTC
TRBD2,TRBV28,many,TRBJ2-2,CASTLLAGVGGELFF,TGTGCCAGCACTTTATTAGCGGGCGTCGGCGGGGAGCTGTTTTTT
.,TRBV10-3,.,TRBJ2-1,CAISDSRLALSYEQFF,TGTGCCATCAGTGACAGTCGCCTAGCGCTCTCCTATGAGCAGTTCTTC
TRBD2,TRBV29-1,many,TRBJ2-3,CSVEAPSAGGADTQYF,TGCAGCGTTGAAGCCCCCTCCGCGGGAGGGGCAGATACGCAGTATTTT
TRBD2,TRBV12-3/TRBV12-4,many,TRBJ2-1,CASSFQRLAINNEQFF,TGTGCCAGCAGTTTTCAGAGACTAGCGATAAACAATGAGCAGTTCTTC
.,TRBV7-6,many,TRBJ2-5,CASSGGGDQYF,TGTGCCAGCAGCGGTGGCGGGGACCAGTACTTC
.,TRBV4-3,many,TRBJ1-2,CASSQVQGSGYTF,TGCGCCAGCAGCCAAGTCCAGGGAAGTGGCTACACCTTC
TRBD1,TRBV20-1,many,TRBJ1-5,CSAFSRGINQPQHF,TGCAGTGCTTTTTCCAGGGGGATCAATCAGCCCCAGCATTTT
.,TRBV2,many,TRBJ2-6,CATKTSSGANVLTF,TGTGCCACCAAGACTAGCTCTGGGGCCAACGTCCTGACTTTC
TRBD1,TRBV7-9,.,TRBJ1-1,CASSYRDRGEAFF,TGTGCCAGCAGCTACCGGGACAGAGGAGAAGCTTTCTTT
.,TRBV6-6,many,TRBJ2-3,CSSKPGAATDTQYF,TGTTCCAGCAAGCCCGGAGCGGCCACAGATACGCAGTATTTT
.,TRBV10-3,many,TRBJ2-5,CAISETGNQETQYF,TGTGCCATCAGTGAGACAGGGAACCAAGAGACCCAGTACTTC
TRBD2,TRBV4-1,few,TRBJ2-1,CASSPARSGRGSEQFF,TGCGCCAGCAGCCCCGCCAGGAGCGGGAGGGGTAGTGAGCAGTTCTTC
TRBD1,TRBV6-2/TRBV6-3,many,TRBJ2-1,CASSDRVREQFF,TGTGCCAGCTCGGACAGGGTAAGGGAGCAGTTCTTC